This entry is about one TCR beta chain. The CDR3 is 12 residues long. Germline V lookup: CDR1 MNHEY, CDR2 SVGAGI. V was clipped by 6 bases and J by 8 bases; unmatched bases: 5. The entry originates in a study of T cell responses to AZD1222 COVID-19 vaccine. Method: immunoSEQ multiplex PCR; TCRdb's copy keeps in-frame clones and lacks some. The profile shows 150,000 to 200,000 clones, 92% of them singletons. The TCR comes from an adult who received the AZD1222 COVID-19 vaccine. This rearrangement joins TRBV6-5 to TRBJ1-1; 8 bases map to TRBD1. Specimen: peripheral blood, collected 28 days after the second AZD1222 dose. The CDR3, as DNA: TGTGCCAGCAGCCTCGACAGGGGAGAAGCTTTCTTT. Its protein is CASSLDRGEAFF.